The 19 T cell receptor beta chains listed next were all sequenced from one sample in a study of shared clonotypes between healthy human individuals. Clones were sequenced by immunoSEQ multiplex PCR, and TCRdb holds only the in-frame ones, with some missing. The sample records under 2.5 million clones, roughly 90% being singletons. Sequenced sample: naive CD4+ T cells from PBMCs. Subset here: CD45RA+ positively selected. The receptor set was obtained from a man between 18 and 35 years old in good health. Some clones in this sample may be carry-over from other donors' samples.

This chain joins TRBV30 and TRBJ2-5, with D possibly being TRBD2 (5 bases). The CDR3 runs to 17 residues. Germline-derived CDR1 and CDR2 are GTSNPN and SVGIG (reference sequence). V lost 1 base and J lost 5, with 23 bases in between. The CDR3 DNA reads as TGTGCCTGGAGTGGAGGCCATCGAGGGAGAGCGTGGGAGACCCAGTACTTC. This sequence encodes CAWSGGHRGRAWETQYF.

The gene calls are TRBV6-5 and TRBJ1-1, with a possible D match to TRBD1 (5 bases). CDR3 size: 15 residues. Trimming removed 5 bases at V and 4 bases at J, with 17 bases between. CDR1 is MNHEY and CDR2 is SVGAGI in the germline V gene. The CDR3 loop reads CASSPAVGRGTEAFF. The DNA for the CDR3 is TGTGCCAGCAGTCCCGCGGTAGGGAGGGGCACTGAAGCTTTCTTT.

Only a few counts were recorded for this clone. CDR3 residues: CASSLSGTGELFF. The CDR3 nucleotides are TGTGCCAGTAGCCTTAGCGGGACCGGGGAGCTGTTTTTT. The chain joins TRBV19 to TRBJ2-2, with 7 nucleotides matching TRBD2. V was pared by 6 bases and J by 5 bases, with 3 bases of the junction left unmatched. Per the germline V gene, CDR1 is LNHDA and CDR2 is SQIVND (reference sequence). The CDR3 has 13 amino acids.

V usage is TRBV4-2 and J usage is TRBJ2-2, with TRBD1 matching 8 bases. This CDR3 region has 16 residues. CDR1 and CDR2 from the germline V gene are LGHNA and YNFKEQ. Trimming at V came to 6 bases and at J to 2 bases, leaving 8 bases not matched to a gene. The CDR3: CASRQLQGANTGELFF. CDR3 DNA sequence: TGTGCCAGCAGACAACTCCAGGGGGCAAACACCGGGGAGCTGTTTTTT.

The V call is TRBV25-1, the J call TRBJ1-4; D gene unclear. V was shortened by 6 bases and J by 0 bases, with 17 bases between the two germline ends. Germline assignment: CDR1 MGHDK and CDR2 SYGVNS. The CDR3 runs to 17 residues. Here the CDR3 DNA reads TGTGCCAGCAGCAGCCAAGGAGAATCTACAACTAATGAAAAACTGTTTTTT. Protein sequence: CASSSQGESTTNEKLFF.

CDR3 amino acids: CASSPGGNNEQFF. The CDR3 region has the DNA TGTGCCAGCAGCCCGGGAGGCAACAATGAGCAGTTCTTC. The chain couples TRBV7-2 to TRBJ2-1; the match to TRBD2 covers 7 bases. Germline V lookup: CDR1 SGHTA, CDR2 FQGNSA. V gave up 5 bases and J gave up 5 bases; unmatched junction bases: 3. This CDR3 has 13 residues.

The rearrangement links TRBV5-4 to TRBJ2-1; 9 bases match TRBD2. V was clipped by 3 bases and J by 7 bases; unmatched bases: 11. CDR3 length: 16 residues. Germline V gene data show CDR1 as SGHNT and CDR2 as YYREEE (reference sequence). The CDR3 loop is CASSSDTSGSFNEQFF. In DNA, the CDR3 is TGTGCCAGCAGCTCAGACACTAGCGGGTCTTTTAATGAGCAGTTCTTC. Full variable domain (outside the CDR3, taken from reference TRBV5-4 and TRBJ2-1): ETGVTQSPTHLIKTRGQQVTLRCSSQSGHNTVSWYQQALGQGPQFIFQYYREEENGRGNFPPRFSGLQFPNYSSELNVNALELDDSALYLCASSSDTSGSFNEQFFGPGTRLTVL.

This sequence joins TRBV10-3 and TRBJ2-3; perhaps TRBD1 as D (7 bases). Germline CDR1 and CDR2: ENHRY and SYGVKD. Trimming left V 4 bases short and J 1 base short, with 21 bases between. This CDR3 is 18 amino acids long. The CDR3 sequence is CAISGQGLPSGGTDTQYF. CDR3 DNA: TGTGCCATCAGTGGACAGGGACTCCCCTCGGGTGGCACAGATACGCAGTATTTT.

The chain employs TRBV28 and TRBJ1-5, with a possible D match to TRBD1 (5 bases). The germline CDR1 and CDR2 sequences are MDHEN and SYDVKM. There are 15 residues in the CDR3. V lost 1 base to trimming and J lost 6 bases, with 13 bases between them. The CDR3 DNA follows: TGTGCCAGCAGTTTATTAGTCCCAAGGGGTCAGCCCCAGCATTTT. It is translated as CASSLLVPRGQPQHF.

The rearrangement links TRBV29-1 to TRBJ1-1; TRBD1 matches at 9 bases. The CDR3 loop spans 13 amino acids. J was trimmed by 5 bases and V by 7 bases; bases with no gene match: 8. The germline V gene encodes CDR1 SQVTM and CDR2 ANQGSEA. In nucleotides, the CDR3 is TGCAGCGCCATGGGACAGGGTAGGACTGAAGCTTTCTTT. It specifies CSAMGQGRTEAFF.

V is TRBV4-3 and J is TRBJ2-1, with 9 bases identical to TRBD2. J gave up 6 bases and V 3 bases, and 6 bases lay outside the gene matches. There are 15 residues in the CDR3. The V gene's germline CDR1 is LGHNA and CDR2 YSLEER. The CDR3 coding sequence is TGCGCCAGCAGCCAGGAGGGACTAGCCCCCAATGAGCAGTTCTTC. Encoded protein: CASSQEGLAPNEQFF.

The V and J genes are TRBV19 and TRBJ1-1; no clear D gene. The CDR3 extends over 14 amino acids. Germline CDR1 LNHDA, CDR2 SQIVND (reference sequence). Trimming shortened V by 6 bases and J by 1 base, and 12 bases separated the two germline ends. The CDR3 reads CASSPGRANTEAFF. CDR3 nucleotides: TGTGCCAGTAGCCCAGGACGTGCGAACACTGAAGCTTTCTTT.

This clone was found once. The chain employs TRBV7-2 and TRBJ2-5; D may be TRBD2 (5 bases). Trimming pared 2 bases from V and 5 bases from J, leaving 18 bases between. Germline lookup yields CDR1 SGHTA and CDR2 FQGNSA. There are 16 residues in the CDR3. CDR3 sequence (DNA): TGTGCCAGCAGCTTAAGGTGGGAGTTGCGTGGGGAGACCCAGTACTTC. Protein: CASSLRWELRGETQYF. Looking up the rest from reference TRBV7-2 and TRBJ2-5 gives the full variable domain: GAGVSQSPSNKVTEKGKDVELRCDPISGHTALYWYRQSLGQGLEFLIYFQGNSAPDKSGLPSDRFSAERTGGSVSTLTIQRTQQEDSAVYLCASSLRWELRGETQYFGPGTRLLVL.

The rearrangement joins TRBV25-1 to TRBJ2-7, with a tentative D call TRBD1 (6 bases). V was trimmed by 4 bases and J by 2 bases, leaving 12 bases between them. The germline CDR1 and CDR2 sequences are MGHDK and SYGVNS. The CDR3 length is 14 residues. In DNA form, the CDR3 reads TGTGCCAGCAGTGGCCGGGACACTACCTACGAGCAGTACTTC. It codes for CASSGRDTTYEQYF.

This sequence joins TRBV2 and TRBJ2-3, with TRBD1 matching over 9 bases. The length of the CDR3 is 13 residues. Germline V gene sequence: CDR1 SNHLY, CDR2 FYNNEI. After removal of 10 bases from V and 6 bases from J, the junction contained 8 bases not matched to a gene. The CDR3 sequence: CANTGGSVDTQYF. The CDR3, as DNA: TGTGCCAACACAGGGGGCTCGGTGGATACGCAGTATTTT.

For this clone: Other DNA sequences in this specimen translate into the identical CDR3. This chain links TRBV7-9 with TRBJ1-2; 8 nucleotides align to TRBD1. J gave up 1 base and V 5 bases, and 6 bases lay outside the gene matches. The CDR3 loop spans 15 amino acids. Germline V gene lookup returns CDR1 SEHNR and CDR2 FQNEAQ (reference sequence). The CDR3 DNA sequence: TGTGCCAGCAGCGGAGGACAGGGACTTAACTATGGCTACACCTTC. Translation: CASSGGQGLNYGYTF.

Only one count was recorded for this clone. V and J are TRBV6-5 and TRBJ2-1, with a weak D call TRBD2 (5 bases). Trimming pared 6 bases from V and 7 bases from J, leaving 19 bases between. The V gene's germline CDR1 is MNHEY and CDR2 SVGAGI. The CDR3 has 15 residues. The CDR3: CASRNGGRYRNEQFF. Here the CDR3 DNA reads TGTGCCAGCAGAAACGGAGGTCGGTATCGGAATGAGCAGTTCTTC.

This clone appeared once. The gene calls are TRBV13 and TRBJ1-4; the D is unclear. CDR1 PRHDT and CDR2 FYEKMQ come from the germline V gene (reference sequence). V was shortened by 6 bases and J by 0 bases, with 8 bases between the two germline ends. There are 14 residues in the CDR3. The CDR3 DNA sequence: TGTGCCAGCAGTGACGAGGCAACTAATGAAAAACTGTTTTTT. Protein product: CASSDEATNEKLFF.

V and J are TRBV9 and TRBJ1-1, with 9 bases fitting TRBD1. The J segment lost 5 bases and the V segment lost 6 bases, leaving 8 bases of the junction unmatched. There are 14 residues in the CDR3. Germline V CDR1 and CDR2: SGDLS, YYNGEE. The CDR3 here is CASNQGQGWTEAFF. CDR3 bases: TGTGCCAGCAACCAGGGACAGGGTTGGACTGAAGCTTTCTTT.